A selection of T cell receptor beta chains follows, all from one sample in a study of technical replicates of blood from a handful of donors. Some clones are missing from TCRdb's copy, which holds only in-frame ones; the method was immunoSEQ multiplex PCR. The repertoire holds under 90,000 clones, just under 95% seen once, with 0.25% to 0.3% in the top ten. The sequenced sample was T cells isolated from PBMCs. The receptors were gathered from a human donor in good health. Both conserved end residues are part of each CDR3. Not every row has a clone size; where given, it reads once, few, many or a size class.

v_gene: TRBV19; len: 15; abundance: -; CDR3aa: CASSTRDRLNYGYTF
v_gene: TRBV4-2; len: 15; abundance: -; CDR3aa: CASSQWTGGSYEQYF
v_gene: TRBV6-5; len: 15; abundance: -; CDR3aa: CASSSDRGFPEKLFF
v_gene: TRBV28; len: 15; abundance: -; CDR3aa: CASSLTGARNTEAFF
v_gene: TRBV6-6; len: 15; abundance: -; CDR3aa: CASSDSDRGTDTQYF
v_gene: TRBV13; len: 17; abundance: once; CDR3aa: CASSLGLGTGGNSGYTF
v_gene: TRBV2; len: 16; abundance: -; CDR3aa: CASRVGLAGTVHTQYF
v_gene: TRBV2; len: 15; abundance: -; CDR3aa: CASNQQGQGHNEQFF
v_gene: TRBV4-2; len: 15; abundance: -; CDR3aa: CASSRTSGGTDTQYF
v_gene: TRBV5-8; len: 12; abundance: -; CDR3aa: CASSLSGSPLHF
v_gene: TRBV9; len: 15; abundance: -; CDR3aa: CASSVGLTTNEKLFF
v_gene: TRBV6-5; len: 16; abundance: -; CDR3aa: CASSYFTAGNGETQYF
v_gene: TRBV5-4; len: 16; abundance: -; CDR3aa: CASSLGLGRMNTEAFF
v_gene: TRBV19; len: 15; abundance: once; CDR3aa: CASSLPGDYNSPLHF
v_gene: TRBV10-1; len: 13; abundance: -; CDR3aa: CASQVSYNSPLHF
v_gene: TRBV19; len: 15; abundance: -; CDR3aa: CASTSPGQGKETQYF
v_gene: TRBV4-1; len: 15; abundance: -; CDR3aa: CASSQGQDRNYGYTF
v_gene: TRBV18; len: 13; abundance: -; CDR3aa: CASSLSGNQPQHF
v_gene: TRBV5-4; len: 15; abundance: -; CDR3aa: CASRSSASPGNEQFF
v_gene: TRBV6-1; len: 14; abundance: -; CDR3aa: CASRRTFEDYGYTF
v_gene: TRBV4-2; len: 15; abundance: once; CDR3aa: CASREGVSGYYGYTF
v_gene: TRBV19; len: 14; abundance: -; CDR3aa: CASSKIGTVTEAFF
v_gene: TRBV5-4; len: 15; abundance: -; CDR3aa: CASSLWFSGSGEQFF
v_gene: TRBV7-9; len: 15; abundance: -; CDR3aa: CASSFGLERGNTIYF
v_gene: TRBV5-1; len: 16; abundance: -; CDR3aa: CASSPSTGLAKNIQYF
v_gene: TRBV5-1; len: 17; abundance: -; CDR3aa: CASSLGTGGSYPDEQYF
v_gene: TRBV5-1; len: 14; abundance: -; CDR3aa: CASKGQGLGETQYF
v_gene: TRBV10-1; len: 13; abundance: once; CDR3aa: CASSLGRGNEQFF
v_gene: TRBV5-6; len: 13; abundance: -; CDR3aa: CASTKRGREEQYF
v_gene: TRBV6-5; len: 14; abundance: -; CDR3aa: CASSYRGTGNTIYF
v_gene: TRBV5-4; len: 13; abundance: -; CDR3aa: CASSLPGLDGYTF
v_gene: TRBV10-1; len: 13; abundance: -; CDR3aa: CASSDLVTGEQYF
v_gene: TRBV6-1; len: 20; abundance: -; CDR3aa: CASSVILAGELYVVGYEQYF
v_gene: TRBV29-1; len: 13; abundance: -; CDR3aa: CSVVTGLNTEAFF
v_gene: TRBV4-1; len: 14; abundance: -; CDR3aa: CASSPLRDRNGYTF
v_gene: TRBV14; len: 15; abundance: -; CDR3aa: CASSRVTGGKNEQYF
v_gene: TRBV19; len: 11; abundance: -; CDR3aa: CASSPGQEVFF
v_gene: TRBV4-1; len: 16; abundance: -; CDR3aa: CASSQDRNSGSYEQYF
v_gene: TRBV5-1; len: 16; abundance: -; CDR3aa: CASSLQGGTTNEKLFF
v_gene: TRBV7-7; len: 14; abundance: -; CDR3aa: CASSLTSGFDEQYF
v_gene: TRBV29-1; len: 13; abundance: -; CDR3aa: CTGQGALNTEAFF
v_gene: TRBV5-1; len: 12; abundance: -; CDR3aa: CASSPGFYEQYF
v_gene: TRBV28; len: 14; abundance: -; CDR3aa: CASSLVRHQETQYF
v_gene: TRBV27; len: 15; abundance: -; CDR3aa: CASSLDRGHPYGYTF
v_gene: TRBV6-5; len: 13; abundance: -; CDR3aa: CASSRGAYNEQFF
v_gene: TRBV7-9; len: 13; abundance: -; CDR3aa: CASSLGYNQPQHF
v_gene: TRBV6-5; len: 15; abundance: -; CDR3aa: CASSLKPNPNQPQHF
v_gene: TRBV7-9; len: 16; abundance: once; CDR3aa: CASSLGGQDLNQPQHF
v_gene: TRBV15; len: 14; abundance: -; CDR3aa: CATSVKGERYEQYF
v_gene: TRBV29-1; len: 14; abundance: -; CDR3aa: CSVVQQGQAGELFF
v_gene: TRBV4-2; len: 15; abundance: -; CDR3aa: CASSQVGQGDQPQHF
v_gene: TRBV7-9; len: 11; abundance: -; CDR3aa: CASSLAVGQFF
v_gene: TRBV6-5; len: 16; abundance: -; CDR3aa: CASSYPGTGFNQPQHF
v_gene: TRBV28; len: 14; abundance: -; CDR3aa: CAGRDSMNTGELFF